The 17 T cell receptor beta chains below were found in one sample sequenced in a study of T cell responses to AZD1222 COVID-19 vaccine. The data were produced by immunoSEQ multiplex PCR, yet TCRdb's version contains in-frame clones alone and is incomplete. The data show some 100,000 clones, with roughly 89% seen just once and approximately 3% held by the top ten. This sample comprised peripheral blood, obtained on day 0 of AZD1222 vaccination. These receptors all come from an adult in good health.

This clone turned up a few times. The rearrangement links TRBV30 to TRBJ1-4, with TRBD1 as a possible D gene (5 bases). With 3 bases removed from V and 9 bases from J, the gap between germline ends came to 17 bases. Germline lookup yields CDR1 GTSNPN and CDR2 SVGIG (reference sequence). The CDR3 runs 14 residues. This CDR3 reads CAWRDPGQGKKLFF. The DNA for the CDR3 is TGTGCCTGGAGGGACCCAGGCCAGGGCAAAAAACTGTTTTTT. The full variable domain, completed using reference TRBV30 and TRBJ1-4, is SQTIHQWPATLVQPVGSPLSLECTVEGTSNPNLYWYRQAAGRGLQLLFYSVGIGQISSEVPQNLSASRPQDRQFILSSKKLLLSDSGFYLCAWRDPGQGKKLFFGSGTQLSVL.

This chain links TRBV5-4 with TRBJ1-2; TRBD1 matches 9 bases. Trimming at V came to 1 base and at J to 8 bases, leaving 9 bases not matched to a gene. The CDR3 covers 15 residues. Germline V gives CDR1 SGHNT, CDR2 YYREEE (reference sequence). CDR3 bases: TGTGCCAGCAGCTTGCAAACAGGGGGCACTGGCGGCTACACCTTC. Amino acid sequence: CASSLQTGGTGGYTF.

This clone came up once. The genes are TRBV18 and TRBJ1-2, with a weak D call TRBD1 (5 bases). The germline V gene encodes CDR1 KGHSH and CDR2 LQKENI. V was cut by 3 bases and J by 3 bases, with 17 bases left in between. The CDR3 covers 16 residues. CDR3 coding DNA: TGTGCCAGCTCACCCTCGATGGTCAGGGTCGACTATGGCTACACCTTC. Its translation: CASSPSMVRVDYGYTF.

V and J are TRBV7-2 and TRBJ2-1; 10 bases line up with TRBD2. Losses at the gene ends were 5 bases for V and 0 bases for J; bases not matched to a gene: 7. In germline, CDR1 is SGHTA, CDR2 FQGNSA. The CDR3 is 17 residues long. The CDR3 DNA sequence: TGTGCCAGCAGCCCTACACTAGCGGGGAGCTCCTACAATGAGCAGTTCTTC. Translated: CASSPTLAGSSYNEQFF. The entire variable domain, with the rest obtained from reference TRBV7-2 and TRBJ2-1, is as follows: GAGVSQSPSNKVTEKGKDVELRCDPISGHTALYWYRQSLGQGLEFLIYFQGNSAPDKSGLPSDRFSAERTGGSVSTLTIQRTQQEDSAVYLCASSPTLAGSSYNEQFFGPGTRLTVL.

The rearrangement links TRBV7-2 to TRBJ1-2; TRBD1 is a possible D gene (6 bases). Germline V gene lookup returns CDR1 SGHTA and CDR2 FQGNSA. Trimming removed 5 bases at V and 7 bases at J, with 8 bases between. CDR3 length: 11 amino acids. The chain's CDR3 is CASSPDSGYTF. CDR3 sequence (DNA): TGTGCCAGCAGCCCGGACAGTGGCTACACCTTC.

The CDR3 protein is CASSLDGVLGETQYF. CDR3 sequence (DNA): TGTGCCAGCAGCTTGGATGGGGTCCTGGGGGAGACCCAGTACTTC. V is TRBV7-9 and J is TRBJ2-5; D is unclear. V was cut by 3 bases and J by 5 bases, with 16 bases left in between. Germline CDR1 SEHNR, CDR2 FQNEAQ (reference sequence). The CDR3 loop spans 15 amino acids. The complete variable domain, with remaining parts taken from reference TRBV7-9 and TRBJ2-5, reads DTGVSQNPRHKITKRGQNVTFRCDPISEHNRLYWYRQTLGQGPEFLTYFQNEAQLEKSRLLSDRFSAERPKGSFSTLEIQRTEQGDSAMYLCASSLDGVLGETQYFGPGTRLLVL.

The J gene is TRBJ2-2, the V gene TRBV7-3; weak D call: TRBD1 (6 bases). The germline V gene has CDR1 SGHTA and CDR2 FQGTGA. This CDR3 comprises 13 residues. V lost 3 bases and J 6 bases, leaving 8 bases between the germline ends. The CDR3 reads CASSFTGSGELFF. The CDR3 nucleotides read TGTGCCAGCAGCTTCACAGGGTCCGGGGAGCTGTTTTTT.

The chain has TRBV3-1 (or the pseudogene TRBV3-2) and TRBJ1-2, with D perhaps TRBD1 (6 bases). V gave up 0 bases and J gave up 10 bases, with 18 bases separating them. Germline V gene lookup returns CDR1 LGHDT and CDR2 YNNKEL (reference sequence). This CDR3 contains 15 residues. The CDR3 here is CASSQDRGRGFHYTF. CDR3 coding DNA: TGTGCCAGCAGCCAAGATAGGGGGAGGGGGTTCCACTACACCTTC.

CDR3 bases: TGTGCCAGCAGTTACACTTCCGGCCGTGGAAACACCATATATTTT. Amino acid sequence: CASSYTSGRGNTIYF. J is TRBJ1-3 and V is TRBV6-2 or TRBV6-3; D gene uncertain. Per the germline V gene, CDR1 is MNHEY and CDR2 is SVGEGT. The V end was cut by 2 bases, the J end by 3 bases, with 11 bases between. The CDR3 has 15 amino acids.

The V gene is TRBV6-2 or TRBV6-3, the J gene TRBJ2-7, with 10 positions matching TRBD2. J gave up 1 base and V 4 bases, and 4 bases lay outside the gene matches. CDR1 MNHEY and CDR2 SVGEGT come from the germline V gene. CDR3 length: 15 residues. For the CDR3, the DNA is TGTGCCAGCAGTTTGGAGCGGGGGGGTTCCTACGAGCAGTACTTC. Protein: CASSLERGGSYEQYF.

This chain joins TRBV7-2 and TRBJ2-1, with 7 bases identical to TRBD2. The CDR3 sequence is 13 residues long. V was pared by 3 bases and J by 9 bases, with 5 bases of the junction left unmatched. Germline assignment: CDR1 SGHTA and CDR2 FQGNSA. CDR3 protein: CASSFGGWSEQFF. The DNA of the CDR3 is TGTGCCAGCAGCTTCGGGGGGTGGAGTGAGCAGTTCTTC.

The chain links TRBV15 to TRBJ2-1, with D unclear. Deletions cut 3 bases from V and 6 bases from J, with 15 bases between. The germline V gene has CDR1 LNHNV and CDR2 YYDKDF (reference sequence). CDR3 length equals 15 residues. CDR3 amino acids: CATSSSSSPSNEQFF. The CDR3 nucleotides are TGTGCCACCAGCAGCAGTAGCTCGCCTAGCAATGAGCAGTTCTTC.

This chain uses TRBV27 with TRBJ2-5; 10 bases line up with TRBD2. V lost 6 bases to trimming and J lost 5 bases; unmatched junction nucleotides: 15. This CDR3 has 17 residues. Germline CDR1 and CDR2: MNHEY and SMNVEV (reference sequence). CDR3 nucleotide sequence: TGTGCCAGCAGGCCACCAGCGGGGGGGCCAACAGAGGAGACCCAGTACTTC. Protein: CASRPPAGGPTEETQYF.

This rearrangement joins TRBV3-1 (or the pseudogene TRBV3-2) to TRBJ1-6; TRBD1 might be the D (5 bases). Germline lookup yields CDR1 LGHDT and CDR2 YNNKEL (reference sequence). The CDR3 loop spans 15 amino acids. V was trimmed by 5 bases and J by 8 bases, leaving 16 bases between them. CDR3 residues: CASSSRDAPYSPLHF. The CDR3 region has the DNA TGTGCCAGCAGCTCGCGGGACGCACCGTATTCACCCCTCCACTTT.

V is TRBV2 and J is TRBJ1-4; a weak D match, TRBD1 (5 bases). The V gene's germline CDR1 is SNHLY and CDR2 FYNNEI. The CDR3 is 14 residues long. V lost 6 bases, J lost 7 bases, and 15 bases lay in between. CDR3 DNA sequence: TGTGCCAGCAGCAGGGAGGGGTTTAGTGAAAAACTGTTTTTT. It is translated as CASSREGFSEKLFF.

This chain connects TRBV5-4 to TRBJ1-4, with TRBD1 identical over 12 bases. The germline CDR1 and CDR2 sequences are SGHNT and YYREEE (reference sequence). This CDR3 is 16 amino acids long. V was clipped by 4 bases and J by 8 bases; unmatched bases: 9. CDR3 nucleotide sequence: TGTGCCAGCAGCAGCGGGACAGGGGGCGCCGGGGAAAAACTGTTTTTT. Protein sequence: CASSSGTGGAGEKLFF.

As regards this clone: Other nucleotide sequences in the sample specify the same CDR3. The chain links TRBV5-4 to TRBJ2-3, with D unclear. Germline CDR1 SGHNT, CDR2 YYREEE (reference sequence). This CDR3 has 12 residues. The V and J ends lost 0 bases and 2 bases respectively, with 1 base between them. The CDR3 protein is CASSLDTDTQYF. CDR3 nucleotide sequence: TGTGCCAGCAGCTTGGACACAGATACGCAGTATTTT.